These 30 T cell receptor beta chains share one sample of origin, sequenced in a study of cytomegalovirus exposure and HLA in healthy donors. The PCR made use of 60 Vbeta and 13 Jbeta primers. Profiling relied on immunoSEQ multiplex PCR, and the TCRdb table lists in-frame clones only, not all of them. The sample includes fewer than 100,000 clones, 75% to 80% of them seen just once. The specimen sequenced was PBMCs. The receptors shown here come from a female donor in good health and CMV-seronegative.

V and J are TRBV18 and TRBJ1-1, with 7 bases fitting TRBD1. V dropped 5 bases and J dropped 5; count of bases not matched to a gene: 8. Germline CDR1 KGHSH, CDR2 LQKENI. The CDR3 length is 14 residues. Here the CDR3 DNA reads TGTGCCAGCTCATCCTCAGGGGGTGTGACTGAAGCTTTCTTT. Protein: CASSSSGGVTEAFF.

The chain carries TRBV19 and TRBJ1-2, with D hard to call. V gave up 5 bases and J gave up 6 bases, with 22 bases separating them. Germline V CDR1 and CDR2: LNHDA, SQIVND (reference sequence). The CDR3 totals 16 residues. CDR3 bases: TGTGCCAGTAGTCCCGAAAATCAGGCCCGAAGTGATGGCTACACCTTC. It translates to CASSPENQARSDGYTF.

The rearrangement links TRBV2 to TRBJ1-5, with 7 bases fitting TRBD1. After removal of 6 bases from V and 6 bases from J, the junction contained 5 bases not matched to a gene. CDR1 is SNHLY and CDR2 is FYNNEI in the germline V gene. This CDR3 region has 13 residues. CDR3 residues: CASRTGQGQPQHF. CDR3 DNA: TGTGCCAGCAGGACAGGGCAGGGTCAGCCCCAGCATTTT.

The CDR3, as DNA: TGCAGCGTTGAACGACAGAGCGAAGCTTTCTTT. The encoded protein is CSVERQSEAFF. V and J are TRBV29-1 and TRBJ1-1; a possible D gene is TRBD1 (5 bases). The V gene lost 2 bases and the J gene lost 8 bases, with 9 bases spanning the gap. CDR1 is SQVTM and CDR2 is ANQGSEA in the germline V gene. The CDR3 is made up of 11 amino acids.

The chain couples TRBV5-8 to TRBJ1-2; 8 bases agree with TRBD1. CDR1 is SGHTS, CDR2 YDEGEE, per germline. This CDR3 has 13 residues. V was pared by 7 bases and J by 2 bases, with 4 bases of the junction left unmatched. The CDR3 region has the DNA TGTGCCAGCGGGGGACAGGAGAACTATGGCTACACCTTC. The encoded protein is CASGGQENYGYTF.

The chain employs TRBV5-4 and TRBJ1-4; D is unresolved. V was pared by 0 bases and J by 4 bases, with 4 bases between. The CDR3 totals 13 residues. Germline CDR1 is SGHNT and CDR2 is YYREEE (reference sequence). CDR3: CASSLDSNEKLFF. The CDR3 nucleotides read TGTGCCAGCAGCTTGGACAGTAATGAAAAACTGTTTTTT. The variable domain in full, with the rest retrieved from reference TRBV5-4 and TRBJ1-4, is ETGVTQSPTHLIKTRGQQVTLRCSSQSGHNTVSWYQQALGQGPQFIFQYYREEENGRGNFPPRFSGLQFPNYSSELNVNALELDDSALYLCASSLDSNEKLFFGSGTQLSVL.

The V gene is TRBV6-5, the J gene TRBJ2-5, with 11 positions matching TRBD2. Germline CDR1 is MNHEY and CDR2 is SVGAGI. CDR3 length equals 13 residues. Germline trimming cut 6 bases from V and 4 bases from J; bases unmatched to any gene: 1. CDR3 bases: TGTGCCAGCAGCGGACTAGCGGGAGAGACCCAGTACTTC. Its protein product is CASSGLAGETQYF.

The chain recombines TRBV19 with TRBJ2-2; maybe TRBD2 (6 bases). This CDR3 has 15 amino acids. With 5 bases removed from V and 0 bases from J, the gap between germline ends came to 10 bases. Germline values: CDR1 LNHDA, CDR2 SQIVND (reference sequence). CDR3 in DNA: TGTGCCAGTAGTTCGCCGGGAGCGAACACCGGGGAGCTGTTTTTT. Residues: CASSSPGANTGELFF.

This clone was recorded a few times. The chain joins TRBV29-1 to TRBJ1-1; 8 bases align to TRBD1. V shed 3 bases and J 4 bases; nucleotides not matched to a gene: 4. Germline CDR1 is SQVTM and CDR2 is ANQGSEA. The CDR3 has 13 residues. The CDR3 region has the DNA TGCAGCGTTGAGGGACAGGCTGGCACTGAAGCTTTCTTT. Translated, it gives CSVEGQAGTEAFF.

This chain links TRBV10-3 with TRBJ2-1; D uncertain. This CDR3 has 15 residues. Trimming took off 2 bases at V and 4 bases at J, with 12 bases between the two ends. Germline CDR1 reads ENHRY; CDR2 reads SYGVKD. CDR3 loop: CAISERSSRYNEQFF. The CDR3 coding sequence is TGTGCCATCAGTGAGAGGAGTAGCAGATACAATGAGCAGTTCTTC.

A few counts support this clone. This chain links TRBV19 with TRBJ1-1; possible D gene TRBD1, 6 bases. Germline V gene data show CDR1 as LNHDA and CDR2 as SQIVND (reference sequence). Between the trimmed V and J ends, which lost 5 bases and 4 bases, there was a span of 17 bases. The CDR3 has 15 amino acids. CDR3 loop: CASSYPKTGPTEAFF. The CDR3 nucleotides read TGTGCCAGTAGTTACCCAAAGACAGGTCCCACTGAAGCTTTCTTT.

The chain combines TRBV2 with TRBJ1-1, with 8 positions matching TRBD1. In germline, CDR1 is SNHLY, CDR2 FYNNEI. Unmatched junction bases numbered 6, after V lost 6 bases and J lost 3 bases. The CDR3 covers 14 residues. The CDR3 reads CASSGTGGYTEAFF. DNA for the CDR3: TGTGCCAGCAGCGGCACAGGGGGGTACACTGAAGCTTTCTTT.

This chain connects TRBV19 to TRBJ1-1, with 10 bases that match TRBD1. Germline assignment: CDR1 LNHDA and CDR2 SQIVND (reference sequence). The V segment lost 9 bases and the J segment 5 bases; nucleotides outside the gene matches: 12. This CDR3 contains 15 residues. Here the CDR3 reads CASIPPGQGKTEAFF. The CDR3 region has the DNA TGTGCCAGCATCCCTCCGGGACAGGGGAAGACTGAAGCTTTCTTT.

The CDR3 reads CASSLSVNSYEQYF. The CDR3 region has the DNA TGTGCCAGCAGCCTTAGCGTAAACTCCTACGAGCAGTACTTC. The V gene is TRBV7-2, the J gene TRBJ2-7; tentative D call: TRBD2 (5 bases). CDR3 length: 14 amino acids. In germline, CDR1 is SGHTA, CDR2 FQGNSA. The V gene lost 5 bases and the J gene lost 0 bases, with 11 bases spanning the gap.

This clone showed up just a few times. The genes are TRBV5-5 and TRBJ2-2; 8 bases map to TRBD1. Germline V gives CDR1 SGHKS, CDR2 YYEKEE (reference sequence). The CDR3 is 16 residues long. Unmatched junction bases numbered 9, after V lost 1 base and J lost 7 bases. The CDR3 loop reads CASSLWGQGAGGELFF. DNA for the CDR3: TGTGCCAGCAGCTTGTGGGGGCAGGGGGCTGGCGGGGAGCTGTTTTTT.

The V call is TRBV2, the J call TRBJ2-7; D is ambiguous. Trimming took off 2 bases at V and 0 bases at J, with 11 bases between the two ends. There are 15 residues in the CDR3. The germline gives CDR1 SNHLY, CDR2 FYNNEI. The CDR3 sequence: CASSELLSSSYEQYF. CDR3 nucleotides: TGTGCCAGCAGTGAACTCCTTTCCAGCTCCTACGAGCAGTACTTC.

The sample holds a few counts of this clone. The chain uses TRBV30 and TRBJ2-4; 8 nucleotides line up with TRBD1. The CDR3 consists of 15 residues. The germline V gene has CDR1 GTSNPN and CDR2 SVGIG (reference sequence). V was clipped by 0 bases and J by 7 bases; unmatched bases: 8. As DNA, the CDR3 is TGTGCCTGGAGTGTAAAGGGACAGGAAAGGAACATTCAGTACTTC. Its protein is CAWSVKGQERNIQYF.

This clone appeared once. The rearrangement links TRBV4-1 to TRBJ2-7; TRBD1 aligns across 10 bases. With 1 base clipped from V and 2 bases from J, the junction kept 5 bases outside the gene matches. CDR3 length equals 16 residues. The germline gives CDR1 MGHRA, CDR2 YSYEKL. CDR3 protein: CASSQGAGTGAYEQYF. CDR3 bases: TGCGCCAGCAGCCAAGGAGCCGGGACAGGGGCCTACGAGCAGTACTTC.

The chain is built from TRBV5-4 and TRBJ2-1; D is possibly TRBD1 (5 bases). The germline V and J ends were trimmed by 2 bases and 4 bases, with 10 bases remaining between them. The CDR3 is 14 amino acids. Germline V gene data show CDR1 as SGHNT and CDR2 as YYREEE (reference sequence). CDR3 coding DNA: TGTGCCAGCAGCTTTTCAGGGATTTACAATGAGCAGTTCTTC. This codes for CASSFSGIYNEQFF.

V usage is TRBV19 and J usage is TRBJ2-5; 12 bases match TRBD2. The CDR3 length is 17 residues. Trimming cost V 3 bases and J 2 bases; bases outside gene matches: 7. The germline V gene encodes CDR1 LNHDA and CDR2 SQIVND (reference sequence). The CDR3 protein is CASSIGLAGGDQETQYF. CDR3 coding DNA: TGTGCCAGTAGTATTGGTCTAGCGGGGGGGGATCAAGAGACCCAGTACTTC.

This rearrangement joins TRBV5-1 to TRBJ2-7; possibly TRBD1 for D (5 bases). In germline, CDR1 is SGHRS, CDR2 YFSETQ. Trimming removed 0 bases at V and 5 bases at J, with 12 bases between. The CDR3 is made up of 14 amino acids. CDR3 DNA sequence: TGCGCCAGCAGCTTGGCCTCAGGGCTGGACGAGCAGTACTTC. The encoded protein is CASSLASGLDEQYF.

By frequency in the sample, this clone is medium-sized. The chain employs TRBV5-1 and TRBJ2-3, with D tentatively TRBD1 (7 bases). CDR1 and CDR2 (germline): SGHRS, YFSETQ. V was cut by 3 bases and J by 2 bases, with 13 bases left in between. The CDR3 totals 15 residues. CDR3 sequence (DNA): TGCGCCAGCAGCTCGGAGGGACAGCACACAGATACGCAGTATTTT. Amino acids: CASSSEGQHTDTQYF. Full variable domain (missing parts from reference TRBV5-1 and TRBJ2-3): KAGVTQTPRYLIKTRGQQVTLSCSPISGHRSVSWYQQTPGQGLQFLFEYFSETQRNKGNFPGRFSGRQFSNSRSEMNVSTLELGDSALYLCASSSEGQHTDTQYFGPGTRLTVL.

This clone was observed a few times. This chain connects TRBV27 to TRBJ2-5; D remains ambiguous. Looked up from germline, CDR1 is MNHEY and CDR2 is SMNVEV (reference sequence). The CDR3 is made up of 15 amino acids. Trimming took off 6 bases at V and 1 base at J, with 15 bases between the two ends. The CDR3 sequence: CASSPIRQIQETQYF. The CDR3 DNA sequence: TGTGCCAGCAGCCCAATCCGACAAATCCAAGAGACCCAGTACTTC.

V usage is TRBV7-6 and J usage is TRBJ2-3; D unresolved. Trimming cost V 3 bases and J 1 base, with 8 bases left between them. Germline-derived CDR1 and CDR2 are SGHVS and FNYEAQ. The CDR3 is 14 residues long. In nucleotides, the CDR3 is TGTGCCAGCAGCTTCCAGCGCGGCACAGATACGCAGTATTTT. Translated: CASSFQRGTDTQYF. The variable domain in full, with the rest retrieved from reference TRBV7-6 and TRBJ2-3, is GAGVSQSPRYKVTKRGQDVALRCDPISGHVSLYWYRQALGQGPEFLTYFNYEAQQDKSGLPNDRFSAERPEGSISTLTIQRTEQRDSAMYRCASSFQRGTDTQYFGPGTRLTVL.

A remark on this clone: The identical CDR3 is also encoded by other nucleotide sequences in the sample. The chain couples TRBV4-2 to TRBJ2-7; TRBD2 aligns across 7 bases. Germline V CDR1 and CDR2: LGHNA, YNFKEQ. The junction had 6 bases not matched to a gene; V was cut back by 1 base and J by 6 bases. This CDR3 region has 14 residues. The CDR3 is CASSQVEGEGEQYF. DNA for the CDR3: TGTGCCAGCAGCCAAGTTGAAGGGGAGGGCGAGCAGTACTTC.

V usage is TRBV12-5 and J usage is TRBJ2-5, with a possible D match to TRBD2 (5 bases). The CDR3 spans 14 residues. Per germline, CDR1 LGHNT and CDR2 FRNRAP. Trimming stripped 5 bases from V and 1 base from J, with 11 bases between. The CDR3 loop is CASGPGNPQETQYF. CDR3 in DNA: TGTGCTAGTGGTCCCGGGAACCCCCAAGAGACCCAGTACTTC. The whole variable domain, filled in from reference TRBV12-5 and TRBJ2-5, reads DARVTQTPRHKVTEMGQEVTMRCQPILGHNTVFWYRQTMMQGLELLAYFRNRAPLDDSGMPKDRFSAEMPDATLATLKIQPSEPRDSAVYFCASGPGNPQETQYFGPGTRLLVL.

The V gene is TRBV5-1, the J gene TRBJ2-5; 13 bases are a match to TRBD2. The CDR3 covers 15 residues. Trimming removed 4 bases from V and 2 bases from J; junction bases left unmatched: 2. Per the germline V gene, CDR1 is SGHRS and CDR2 is YFSETQ. The CDR3 protein is CASSPGLAGQETQYF. CDR3 coding DNA: TGCGCCAGCAGCCCGGGACTAGCGGGGCAAGAGACCCAGTACTTC. Combining the CDR3 with reference TRBV5-1 and TRBJ2-5 gives the whole variable domain KAGVTQTPRYLIKTRGQQVTLSCSPISGHRSVSWYQQTPGQGLQFLFEYFSETQRNKGNFPGRFSGRQFSNSRSEMNVSTLELGDSALYLCASSPGLAGQETQYFGPGTRLLVL.

This clone came up once. This chain's CDR3 is CASSITGTSSYEQYF. In nucleotides, the CDR3 is TGTGCCAGCTCAATCACCGGGACTAGTAGCTACGAGCAGTACTTC. The rearrangement uses TRBV28 and TRBJ2-7; 8 bases align to TRBD2. The germline V gene has CDR1 MDHEN and CDR2 SYDVKM. The J segment lost 3 bases and the V segment lost 8 bases, leaving 12 bases of the junction unmatched. There are 15 residues in the CDR3. The full variable domain, rest sourced from reference TRBV28 and TRBJ2-7, is DVKVTQSSRYLVKRTGEKVFLECVQDMDHENMFWYRQDPGLGLRLIYFSYDVKMKEKGDIPEGYSVSREKKERFSLILESASTNQTSMYLCASSITGTSSYEQYFGPGTRLTVT.

The chain uses TRBV19 and TRBJ2-1, with D perhaps TRBD2 (5 bases). This CDR3 is 13 amino acids long. V shed 5 bases and J shed 7 bases, with 12 bases lying between them. Germline CDR1 and CDR2: LNHDA and SQIVND (reference sequence). The CDR3 loop is CASSDLGGNEQFF. The CDR3 region has the DNA TGTGCCAGTAGTGATTTAGGCGGGAATGAGCAGTTCTTC.

The V call is TRBV29-1, the J call TRBJ2-3; D gene uncertain. The CDR3 is 13 residues long. The ends were cut back, 3 bases at V and 1 base at J, with 8 bases in the middle. CDR1 SQVTM and CDR2 ANQGSEA come from the germline V gene. The CDR3 sequence is CSVEAAGTDTQYF. In DNA, the CDR3 is TGCAGCGTTGAGGCGGCAGGCACAGATACGCAGTATTTT.